A single sample gave rise to the 8 T cell receptor beta chains below, sequenced in a study of technical replicates of blood from several donors. Assay used: immunoSEQ multiplex PCR; TCRdb lists only in-frame clones, some missing. The sample includes about 98,000 clones, under 97% of them seen just once. The source material was T cells isolated from PBMCs. The origin of the receptors is a human donor in good health.

The gene calls are TRBV27 and TRBJ1-5, with 9 nucleotides matching TRBD1. CDR1 and CDR2 (germline): MNHEY, SMNVEV (reference sequence). After removal of 4 bases from V and 3 bases from J, the junction contained 4 bases not matched to a gene. This CDR3 has 15 residues. The DNA for the CDR3 is TGTGCCAGCAGTTATGGGACAGGGCACAATCAGCCCCAGCATTTT. Amino acid sequence: CASSYGTGHNQPQHF.

This chain joins TRBV7-9 and TRBJ2-7; 9 bases fit TRBD2. CDR3 length equals 13 residues. V shed 7 bases, J shed 3 bases, and the junction held 4 bases outside the gene matches. Germline loops: CDR1 SEHNR, CDR2 FQNEAQ (reference sequence). DNA for the CDR3: TGTGCCAGCAAGGCTAGCGGGAACTACGAGCAGTACTTC. It specifies CASKASGNYEQYF.

V and J are TRBV19 and TRBJ2-7; D is perhaps TRBD2 (5 bases). Germline V gives CDR1 LNHDA, CDR2 SQIVND (reference sequence). The CDR3 runs to 15 residues. Trimming stripped 0 bases from V and 3 bases from J, with 12 bases between. The DNA for the CDR3 is TGTGCCAGTAGTATAGATCAGACGGACTTCTACGAGCAGTACTTC. This gives the protein CASSIDQTDFYEQYF.

The rearrangement joins TRBV15 to TRBJ2-7, with TRBD1 matching over 7 bases. Germline V gives CDR1 LNHNV, CDR2 YYDKDF (reference sequence). J lost 1 base, V lost 8 bases, and 5 bases had no gene match. This CDR3 contains 13 residues. In nucleotides, the CDR3 is TGTGCCACCGGCCGGGACAGATCCTACGAGCAGTACTTC. It specifies CATGRDRSYEQYF.

CDR3 in DNA: TGTGCCAGCAGCTTCGGCCCGACGACTCGCGACGGCTACACCTTC. Its protein product is CASSFGPTTRDGYTF. J is TRBJ1-2 and V is TRBV5-4; no clear D gene. Germline V gene sequence: CDR1 SGHNT, CDR2 YYREEE (reference sequence). Trimming pared 2 bases from V and 8 bases from J, leaving 19 bases between. The CDR3 has 15 amino acids.

The chain employs TRBV4-2 and TRBJ1-2; no clear D gene. The CDR3 runs to 13 residues. V was clipped by 0 bases and J by 7 bases, with 9 bases between them. Germline V gives CDR1 LGHNA, CDR2 YNFKEQ. As DNA, the CDR3 is TGTGCCAGCAGCCAAGAGAGGATGGGTGGCTACACCTTC. Protein product: CASSQERMGGYTF.

This chain connects TRBV21-1 to TRBJ1-5; the table calls TRBD1, which could not be checked here. TRBV21-1 is flagged as a pseudogene. The CDR3 contains 14 residues. In nucleotides, the CDR3 is TGTGCCAGCATCTCGGACACTAGCAATCAGCCCCAGCATTTT. It specifies CASISDTSNQPQHF.

The chain is built from TRBV25-1 and TRBJ1-1; D perhaps matches TRBD1 (6 bases). The CDR3 runs 16 residues. Per the germline V gene, CDR1 is MGHDK and CDR2 is SYGVNS. The germline V and J ends were trimmed by 3 bases and 4 bases, with 18 bases remaining between them. The DNA of the CDR3 is TGTGCCAGCAGTGATACGGCGGGGGCAGTGAGCACTGAAGCTTTCTTT. As protein: CASSDTAGAVSTEAFF.